The T cell receptor beta chain under discussion was sequenced for a study of vaccination and CD4 T cells after COVID-19. Across the whole study: The convalescents were made up of six males and four females, two of whom were Hispanic. Two doses of either BNT162b2 or mRNA-1273 vaccine were given to participants.

Treatment in this sample: 10-day PBMC culture with coronavirus spike peptide pools or control peptides (ViraFEST assay). ViraFEST used peptide pools to expand antigen-specific T cells, then sequenced TCRs. Each well held more than 1.5 million PBMCs in IL-2 (10 IU/ml) medium with approximately 9.1 ug/ml peptide pools. Oncomine TCR Beta short-read sequencing was applied to DNA from cultured CD4+ T cells. TCRdb ran MiXCR on the PCR reads and lists one entry per CDR3 protein. Here the sample spans about 9,400 distinct CDR3 sequences, about three quarters being singletons. Details on this clonotype: The target antigen is unknown.

The CDR3 runs to 17 residues. The V and J ends lost 1 base and 2 bases, in that order; junction bases with no gene match: 6. Germline V gene sequence: CDR1 SNHLY, CDR2 FYNNEI. The clonotype was recovered from a human donor who had recovered from COVID-19. Sample: CD4+ T cells from blood, cultured in vitro. The J gene is TRBJ2-5, the V gene TRBV2, with 11 nucleotides matching TRBD2. CDR3: CASSEGLTSGDQETQYF. The CDR3 DNA sequence: TGTGCCAGCAGTGAAGGGCTGACTAGCGGGGATCAAGAGACCCAGTACTTC.